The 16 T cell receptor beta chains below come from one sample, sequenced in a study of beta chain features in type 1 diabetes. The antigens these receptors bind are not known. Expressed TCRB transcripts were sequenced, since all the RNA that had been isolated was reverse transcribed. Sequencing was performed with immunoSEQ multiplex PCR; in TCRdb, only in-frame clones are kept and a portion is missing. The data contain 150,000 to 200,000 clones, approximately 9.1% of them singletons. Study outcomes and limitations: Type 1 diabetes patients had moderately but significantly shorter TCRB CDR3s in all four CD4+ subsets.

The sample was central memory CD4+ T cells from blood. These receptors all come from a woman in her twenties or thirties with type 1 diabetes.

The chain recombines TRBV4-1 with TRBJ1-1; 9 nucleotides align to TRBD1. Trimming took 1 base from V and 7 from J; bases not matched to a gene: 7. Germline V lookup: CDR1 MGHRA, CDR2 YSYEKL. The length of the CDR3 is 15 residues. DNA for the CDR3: TGCGCCAGCAGCCAAGTAGGGACAGGGCGGGTTGAAGCTTTCTTT. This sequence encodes CASSQVGTGRVEAFF.

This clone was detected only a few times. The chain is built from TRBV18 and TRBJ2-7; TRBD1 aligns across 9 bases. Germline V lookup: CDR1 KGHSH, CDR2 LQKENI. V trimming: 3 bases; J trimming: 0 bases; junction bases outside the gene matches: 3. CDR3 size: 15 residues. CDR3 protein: CASSPGQGYSYEQYF. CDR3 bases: TGTGCCAGCTCACCCGGACAGGGGTACTCCTACGAGCAGTACTTC.

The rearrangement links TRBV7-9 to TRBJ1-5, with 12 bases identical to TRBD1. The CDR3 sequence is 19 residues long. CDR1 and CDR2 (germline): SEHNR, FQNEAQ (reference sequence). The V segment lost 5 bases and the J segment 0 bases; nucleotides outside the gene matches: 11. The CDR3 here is CASSQRGGQGASSNQPQHF. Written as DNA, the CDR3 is TGTGCCAGCAGCCAACGTGGGGGACAGGGGGCCTCTAGCAATCAGCCCCAGCATTTT.

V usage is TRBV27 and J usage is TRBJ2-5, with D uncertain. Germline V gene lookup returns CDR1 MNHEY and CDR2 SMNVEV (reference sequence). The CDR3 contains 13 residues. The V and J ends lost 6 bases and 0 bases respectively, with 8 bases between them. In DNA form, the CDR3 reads TGTGCCAGCAGCGGCACAGACCAAGAGACCCAGTACTTC. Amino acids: CASSGTDQETQYF.

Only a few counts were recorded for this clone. Written as DNA, the CDR3 is TGTGCCAGCAGCTTAGGCAGCTACAATGAGCAGTTCTTC. It yields the protein CASSLGSYNEQFF. The rearrangement links TRBV7-9 to TRBJ2-1; unclear D gene. From germline, CDR1 is SEHNR and CDR2 FQNEAQ (reference sequence). This CDR3 spans 13 amino acids. V was pared by 1 base and J by 3 bases, with 4 bases between.

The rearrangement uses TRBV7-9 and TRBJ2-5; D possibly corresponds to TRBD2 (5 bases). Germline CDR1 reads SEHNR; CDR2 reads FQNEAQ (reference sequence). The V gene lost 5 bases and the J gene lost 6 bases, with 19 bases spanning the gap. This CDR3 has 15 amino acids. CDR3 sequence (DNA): TGTGCCAGCAGCGGGCCTGGCGAGGGAGCAAAGACCCAGTACTTC. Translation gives CASSGPGEGAKTQYF.

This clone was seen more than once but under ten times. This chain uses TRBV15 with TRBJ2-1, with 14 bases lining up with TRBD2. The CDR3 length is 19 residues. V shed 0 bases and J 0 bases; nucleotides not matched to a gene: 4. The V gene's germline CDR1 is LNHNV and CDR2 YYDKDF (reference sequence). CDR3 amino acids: CATSREPGTSGSSYNEQFF. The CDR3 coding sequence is TGTGCCACCAGCAGAGAACCTGGGACTAGCGGGAGCTCCTACAATGAGCAGTTCTTC.

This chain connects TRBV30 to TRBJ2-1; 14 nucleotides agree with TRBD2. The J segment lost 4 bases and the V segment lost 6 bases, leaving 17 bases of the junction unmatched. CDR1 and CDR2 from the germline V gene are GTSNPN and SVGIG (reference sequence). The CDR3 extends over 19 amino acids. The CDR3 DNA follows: TGTGCCTGCTCCATAGACCGCGGGACTAGCGGGAGAATATACAATGAGCAGTTCTTC. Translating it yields CACSIDRGTSGRIYNEQFF.

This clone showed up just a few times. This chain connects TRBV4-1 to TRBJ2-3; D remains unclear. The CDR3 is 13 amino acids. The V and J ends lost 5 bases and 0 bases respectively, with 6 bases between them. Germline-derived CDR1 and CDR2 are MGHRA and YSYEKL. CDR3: CASSYTSTDTQYF. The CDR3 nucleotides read TGCGCCAGCAGCTATACTAGCACAGATACGCAGTATTTT.

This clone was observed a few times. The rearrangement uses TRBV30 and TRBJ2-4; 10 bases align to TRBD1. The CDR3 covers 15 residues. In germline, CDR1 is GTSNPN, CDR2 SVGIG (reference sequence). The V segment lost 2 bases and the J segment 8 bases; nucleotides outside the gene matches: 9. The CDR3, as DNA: TGTGCCTGGAGTCCAACCCGGGACAGGGGTGACATTCAGTACTTC. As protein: CAWSPTRDRGDIQYF.

CDR3 nucleotide sequence: TGCAGCGCCACAACAGGGGAGTGGTCCGAGCAGTACTTC. Amino acid sequence: CSATTGEWSEQYF. The chain combines TRBV29-1 with TRBJ2-7, with TRBD1 matching over 7 bases. The CDR3 is 13 amino acids. The V and J ends lost 7 bases and 6 bases, in that order; junction bases with no gene match: 12. Germline V gives CDR1 SQVTM, CDR2 ANQGSEA.

CDR3 sequence (DNA): TGTGCCAGCAGTCCCGACAGGGCCAATGAGCAGTTCTTC. As protein: CASSPDRANEQFF. This chain uses TRBV6-5 with TRBJ2-1; TRBD1 aligns across 7 bases. CDR1 and CDR2 from the germline V gene are MNHEY and SVGAGI. V gave up 5 bases and J gave up 6 bases; unmatched junction bases: 4. The CDR3 sequence is 13 residues long.

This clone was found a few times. CDR3 nucleotide sequence: TGCGCCAGCAGCTTGTCCGGGAGCAATGAGCAGTTCTTC. It yields the protein CASSLSGSNEQFF. V and J are TRBV5-1 and TRBJ2-1; maybe TRBD2 (6 bases). This CDR3 is built from 13 residues. Germline lookup yields CDR1 SGHRS and CDR2 YFSETQ. V gave up 1 base and J gave up 6 bases, with 8 bases separating them.

CDR3 bases: TGTGCCAGCAGCTCTCGACCGGGGACAGGGCTCTATGGCTACACCTTC. This gives the protein CASSSRPGTGLYGYTF. The J gene is TRBJ1-2, the V gene TRBV9; 9 bases fit TRBD1. V gave up 4 bases and J gave up 4 bases; unmatched junction bases: 11. The CDR3 runs to 16 residues. Germline CDR1 and CDR2: SGDLS and YYNGEE.

CDR3: CASSVGGTYNEQFF. The CDR3 DNA is TGTGCCAGCAGCGTAGGAGGGACCTACAATGAGCAGTTCTTC. This chain uses TRBV9 with TRBJ2-1; maybe TRBD2 (5 bases). This CDR3 comprises 14 residues. V was shortened by 0 bases and J by 2 bases, with 6 bases between the two germline ends. Germline CDR1 and CDR2: SGDLS and YYNGEE.

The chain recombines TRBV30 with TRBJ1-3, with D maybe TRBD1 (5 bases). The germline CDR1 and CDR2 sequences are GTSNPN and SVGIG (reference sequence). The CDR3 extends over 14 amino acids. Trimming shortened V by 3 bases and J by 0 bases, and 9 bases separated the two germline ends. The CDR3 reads CAWRQGFSGNTIYF. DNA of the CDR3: TGTGCCTGGAGGCAGGGATTCTCTGGAAACACCATATATTTT.